The sequence of this TCR beta chain was determined in a study of T cell clonality in common variable immunodeficiency. Study findings and constraints: Common variable immunodeficiency TCR beta sequences reportedly had fewer deletions and N-nucleotide insertions.

The V end was cut by 2 bases, the J end by 4 bases, with 11 bases between. In germline, CDR1 is MNHNS, CDR2 SASEGT. The CDR3 is 14 residues long. This clone showed up many times. Its matching antigen is unknown. The CDR3 is cut off 3 residues early in the read; its end comes from the germline J gene. Blood samples were heparinized, 5 to 8 ml per donor. CVID and control samples used equivalent genomic DNA input. The repertoire was sequenced with immunoSEQ multiplex PCR; TCRdb's copy has only in-frame clones and lacks some. Altogether about 35,000 clones were found in the sample, and no singletons occur. Material: peripheral blood mononuclear cells. The receptor comes from a person aged 18 to 75 in good health. This rearrangement joins TRBV6-1 to TRBJ1-2, with a possible D match to TRBD1 (5 bases). The covered CDR3 bases are TGTGCCAGCAGTGAATTCGCGACAGTCTATGGC. Encoded protein: CASSEFATVYG. The CDR3, in full, reads CASSEFATVYGYTF.